This is a list of T cell receptor beta chains from one sample in a study of blood T cell repertoires in COVID-19. Repertoires were generated with immunoSEQ multiplex PCR, while TCRdb's copy carries only in-frame clones and drops some. This sample has about 46,000 clones; 86% occur once, and the top ten carry around 3.1%. The sequenced sample was PBMCs or T cells enriched from blood (not recorded which). The receptor source for this set is a woman in her forties or fifties who had recovered from COVID-19. The CDR3 runs from the conserved cysteine through the conserved F or W. D genes are given only for firm matches. Clone size appears in some rows only: once, few, many, or a class for an expanded clone.

d_call clone_size j_call v_call cdr3_nt cdr3_aa
. few TRBJ1-6 TRBV5-1 TGCGCCAGCAGCAATCCGACAGGTTTGAATTCACCCCTCCACTTT CASSNPTGLNSPLHF
. . TRBJ1-1 TRBV18 TGTGCCAGCTCACCAGCCTCAGGAATGAACACTGAAGCTTTCTTT CASSPASGMNTEAFF
TRBD1 . TRBJ2-2 TRBV5-6 TGTGCCAGCAGCTGGGGGACAGTGACCGGGGAGCTGTTTTTT CASSWGTVTGELFF
TRBD1 . TRBJ2-2 TRBV7-6 TGTGCCAGCAGCCTACAGGGGTTGAAAACCGGGGAGCTGTTTTTT CASSLQGLKTGELFF
. once TRBJ2-1 TRBV12-3/TRBV12-4 TGTGCCAGCAGTTTAGAAGGGGGTCTGCAGTTCTTC CASSLEGGLQFF
TRBD1 . TRBJ1-2 TRBV15 TGTGCCACCAGCAGCCCGGGACAGGCTTTCTATGGCTACACCTTC CATSSPGQAFYGYTF
TRBD1 . TRBJ1-1 TRBV28 TGTGCCAGCCCGGGGACAGGCCAAGAGAACACTGAAGCTTTCTTT CASPGTGQENTEAFF
TRBD2 . TRBJ2-1 TRBV7-9 TGTGCCAGCAGCACCGGGACTAGCGGGAGCGGTGAGCAGTTCTTC CASSTGTSGSGEQFF
. . TRBJ1-1 TRBV4-3 TGCGCCAGCCGCAGGGCCTCGAACACTGAAGCTTTCTTT CASRRASNTEAFF
TRBD1 . TRBJ1-4 TRBV4-1 TGCGCCAGCAGCCCCCGGGACAGGGAGGGGACTAATGAAAAACTGTTTTTT CASSPRDREGTNEKLFF
. . TRBJ2-6 TRBV7-6 TGTGCCAGCAGCCAAGGGGGATTTTCTGGGGCCAACGTCCTGACTTTC CASSQGGFSGANVLTF
. . TRBJ2-3 TRBV7-2 TGTGCCAGCAGCTTACCCTGGGCGGGGCGGGCAGATACGCAGTATTTT CASSLPWAGRADTQYF
. once TRBJ2-6 TRBV11-2 TGTGCCAGCAGCCGGTCCTCAGGGGGGCTCGGGGCCAACGTCCTGACTTTC CASSRSSGGLGANVLTF
. once TRBJ1-3 TRBV6-5 TGTGCCAGCAGCTACGACAGTGGCTCTGGAAACACCATATATTTT CASSYDSGSGNTIYF
. . TRBJ1-2 TRBV6-2/TRBV6-3 TGTGCCAGCAGTGACATCGACAGATATGGCTACACCTTC CASSDIDRYGYTF
. . TRBJ2-1 TRBV10-2 TGCGCCAGCGGGGCCTCAAAGACTAGTAGCTCCAATGAGCAGTTCTTC CASGASKTSSSNEQFF
. . TRBJ1-1 TRBV2 TGTGCCAGCAGTCCCATACATGGGAACACTGAAGCTTTCTTT CASSPIHGNTEAFF
TRBD2 . TRBJ2-7 TRBV7-9 TGTGCCAGCAGCTCCCGGTTTCTAGCGGGAGTCTACGAGCAGTACTTC CASSSRFLAGVYEQYF
TRBD2 . TRBJ2-3 TRBV9 TGTGCCAGCAGCGGGGGGACTAGCGGGTTCACAGATACGCAGTATTTT CASSGGTSGFTDTQYF
. . TRBJ1-5 TRBV3-1/TRBV3-2 TGTGCCAGCAGCCAAGGCGCAGGGAATAGCAATCAGCCCCAGCATTTT CASSQGAGNSNQPQHF
. . TRBJ2-2 TRBV2 TGTGCCAGCAGTGACGGCAGGGGCGGCACCGGGGAGCTGTTTTTT CASSDGRGGTGELFF
. . TRBJ2-5 TRBV6-5 TGTGCCAGCAGTTACTCGAGTTACCGCGAGACCCAGTACTTC CASSYSSYRETQYF
. . TRBJ2-5 TRBV7-2 TGTGCCAGCAGCTTCGGTAACGGAGAGACCCAGTACTTC CASSFGNGETQYF
TRBD1 . TRBJ2-7 TRBV19 TGTGCCAGTACGGGGACAGGGGGCATCTACGAGCAGTACTTC CASTGTGGIYEQYF
TRBD1 . TRBJ2-7 TRBV30 TGTGCCTGGGGACAGGGGGCAGGGGAGCAGTACTTC CAWGQGAGEQYF
. . TRBJ2-1 TRBV7-8 TGTGCCAGCAGCCGGGTGAGCGTGGGTGAGCAGTTCTTC CASSRVSVGEQFF
. once TRBJ1-1 TRBV19 TGTGCCTCGCACTTGACAGGTTTGAGGAACACTGAAGCTTTCTTT CASHLTGLRNTEAFF
. . TRBJ2-3 TRBV28 TGTGCCAGCAGGTCTAGCACAGATACGCAGTATTTT CASRSSTDTQYF
TRBD1 . TRBJ2-7 TRBV7-2 TGTGCCAGCAGCGCCTGGGACAGTTTTTACGAGCAGTACTTC CASSAWDSFYEQYF
. . TRBJ2-2 TRBV7-2 TGTGCCAGCAGCCCCAATCAGGGTGACACCGGGGAGCTGTTTTTT CASSPNQGDTGELFF
. . TRBJ2-3 TRBV19 TGTGCCAGTAGTATAGATCTGGCGGCGTACGCGGGAGATACGCAGTATTTT CASSIDLAAYAGDTQYF
. . TRBJ1-2 TRBV18 TGTGCCAGCTCACTATCCGACAGTTATGGCTACACCTTC CASSLSDSYGYTF
. . TRBJ1-5 TRBV24-1 TGTGCCACCAGTGATTCGACAAAAATCGGCCAGCCCCAGCATTTT CATSDSTKIGQPQHF
. . TRBJ1-1 TRBV6-2/TRBV6-3 TGTGCCAGCAGTTACTCTACAGGAAGGGGCGCTGAAGCTTTCTTT CASSYSTGRGAEAFF
TRBD1 . TRBJ1-5 TRBV19 TGTGCCAGCCGGGACAGGGGGGAAGGGCAGCCCCAGCATTTT CASRDRGEGQPQHF
TRBD1 . TRBJ1-2 TRBV12-3/TRBV12-4 TGTGCCAGCGGGACAGGGAACTATGGCTACACCTTC CASGTGNYGYTF
. . TRBJ2-5 TRBV6-5 TGTGCCAGCAAAGAGACATGGGAAGAGACCCAGTACTTC CASKETWEETQYF
. . TRBJ2-7 TRBV5-1 TGCGCCAGCAGAGAAGGGGGCGAGCAGTACTTC CASREGGEQYF
TRBD2 . TRBJ2-5 TRBV18 TGTGCCAGCACCGGCGCGGGAGTCGAGGGAGAGACCCAGTACTTC CASTGAGVEGETQYF
. . TRBJ1-4 TRBV28 TGTGCCAGCAGATATGAGGGTCTTTTTAATGAAAAACTGTTTTTT CASRYEGLFNEKLFF
. . TRBJ1-4 TRBV28 TGTGCCAGCAGCACCGGACAGTCCCTTAATGAAAAACTGTTTTTT CASSTGQSLNEKLFF
TRBD1 . TRBJ1-6 TRBV2 TGTGCCAGCAGACCCCGACAGGGAAATTCACCCCTCCACTTT CASRPRQGNSPLHF
TRBD2 . TRBJ2-5 TRBV7-9 TGTGCCAGCAGCTTAGTAGCGGGGGGACAAGAGACCCAGTACTTC CASSLVAGGQETQYF
. few TRBJ1-3 TRBV15 TGTGCCACCAGCAGAGTTTCAGGGTTCGACACTGGAAACACCATATATTTT CATSRVSGFDTGNTIYF
. . TRBJ2-7 TRBV5-5 TGTGCCAGCAGCCCCTGGGACAAGCCCTACGAGCAGTACTTC CASSPWDKPYEQYF
. . TRBJ2-3 TRBV20-1 TGCAGTGCTAGTACTTCGGCAGGAAGGTTTGGTTTAGCAGATACGCAGTATTTT CSASTSAGRFGLADTQYF
. . TRBJ2-1 TRBV9 TGTGCCAGCAGCCCCCGGTCGGGCTCCTACAATGAGCAGTTCTTC CASSPRSGSYNEQFF
TRBD1 . TRBJ1-2 TRBV28 TGTGCCAGCAGTTCGACAGGGTCGAACGGCTACACCTTC CASSSTGSNGYTF
TRBD2 . TRBJ2-2 TRBV5-1 TGCGCCAGCAGCTTGACTAGCGGGAACACCGGGGAGCTGTTTTTT CASSLTSGNTGELFF
TRBD1 . TRBJ1-6 TRBV28 TGTGCCAGCAGTTCCGGGACAGATCCTACACCCCTCCACTTT CASSSGTDPTPLHF
TRBD2 . TRBJ2-7 TRBV10-2 TGCGCCAGCAGTCTGCAGACTAGCGTCTACGAGCAGTACTTC CASSLQTSVYEQYF
. once TRBJ1-3 TRBV18 TGTGCCAGCTCACCAGGAGCCCGCTCTGGAAACACCATATATTTT CASSPGARSGNTIYF